The clone carrying this TCR beta chain occurred once. Germline trimming cut 6 bases from V and 3 bases from J; bases unmatched to any gene: 8. CDR1 and CDR2 (germline): GTSNPN, SVGIG (reference sequence). CDR3 length: 14 residues. The data belong to a study of technical replicates of blood from a few donors. Profiled with immunoSEQ multiplex PCR; TCRdb holds only in-frame clones, not every one. The data hold tens of thousands of clones, with 85% to 95% observed a single time. The receptor was isolated from a human donor in good health. Some clones in this sample may be carry-over from other donors' samples. The chain employs TRBV30 and TRBJ2-5, with TRBD1 identical over 9 bases. The specimen was PBMCs. The chain's CDR3 is CACIQGATEETQYF. In DNA, the CDR3 is TGTGCCTGCATACAGGGGGCGACGGAAGAGACCCAGTACTTC.